This entry is about one TCR beta chain. Germline loops: CDR1 LGHNA, CDR2 YSLEER. V was shortened by 0 bases and J by 0 bases, with 12 bases between the two germline ends. CDR3 length: 16 residues. The data belong to a study of lymphopenia after photon versus proton radiotherapy. Some clones are missing from TCRdb's copy, which holds only in-frame ones; the method was immunoSEQ multiplex PCR. Here the sample spans around 25,000 clones, more than 75% being singletons. Sequencing was performed on peripheral blood, taken from a patient treated with photon-based radiotherapy. This sequence joins TRBV4-3 and TRBJ2-7, with a weak D call TRBD2 (6 bases). The sequence derives from a woman in her forties or fifties with cholangiocarcinoma. This CDR3 is CASSQDRGTSSYEQYF. The CDR3, as DNA: TGCGCCAGCAGCCAAGACCGCGGGACCAGCTCCTACGAGCAGTACTTC.